The 31 T cell receptor beta chains listed next were all sequenced from one sample in a study of CD8 T cells in ankylosing spondylitis. Study-wide points: About 8 highly homologous variants made up a TCR beta motif that seemed to typify ankylosing spondylitis blood.

Their antigens are not known. From the 5' RACE reads, TCRdb called clonotypes with MiXCR, one entry per CDR3 protein. The repertoire holds 390,000 or so distinct CDR3 sequences, with about 22% as singletons. What was sequenced was blood, either unsorted or a sorted T cell fraction (not recorded which). These receptors were obtained from a male donor with ankylosing spondylitis.

In its sample, this clonotype was seen many times. The gene calls are TRBV5-1 and TRBJ1-6, with D possibly matching TRBD1 (6 bases). CDR1 is SGHRS, CDR2 YFSETQ, per germline. The CDR3 consists of 17 residues. With 4 bases removed from V and 5 bases from J, the gap between germline ends came to 19 bases. DNA for the CDR3: TGCGCCAGCAGCCTCGGAGCAGGGGTATCGGATAATTCACCCCTCCACTTT. It codes for CASSLGAGVSDNSPLHF.

The chain links TRBV20-1 to TRBJ2-7; TRBD1 is a possible D gene (5 bases). Trimming pared 3 bases from V and 3 bases from J, leaving 12 bases between. The CDR3 covers 13 residues. CDR1 DFQATT and CDR2 SNEGSKA come from the germline V gene (reference sequence). In DNA, the CDR3 is TGCAGTGCTAGGAAATCAGGGATCTACGAGCAGTACTTC. Its protein is CSARKSGIYEQYF.

This sequence joins TRBV11-2 and TRBJ1-2; no clear D. V lost 7 bases, J lost 7 bases, and 19 bases lay in between. The germline V gene has CDR1 SGHAT and CDR2 FQNNGV. The CDR3 has 14 amino acids. DNA of the CDR3: TGTGCCAGCACCCTAACTGGGCCGAGTGGTGGCTACACCTTC. Its protein product is CASTLTGPSGGYTF.

The chain combines TRBV4-2 with TRBJ1-4; D is uncertain. CDR1 and CDR2 (germline): LGHNA, YNFKEQ. V was cut by 1 base and J by 0 bases, with 12 bases left in between. This CDR3 comprises 17 residues. In DNA form, the CDR3 reads TGTGCCAGCAGCCAAGTTGGGAGCACCGCAACTAATGAAAAACTGTTTTTT. Translated: CASSQVGSTATNEKLFF.

The rearrangement uses TRBV29-1 and TRBJ2-1, with no clear D. This CDR3 has 12 residues. Trimming left V 1 base short and J 4 bases short, with 5 bases between. CDR1 and CDR2 (germline): SQVTM, ANQGSEA. CDR3 sequence: CSVEAGYNEQFF. The CDR3, as DNA: TGCAGCGTTGAAGCCGGATACAATGAGCAGTTCTTC.

The V call is TRBV2, the J call TRBJ2-7; D is unclear. Between the trimmed V and J ends, which lost 0 bases and 7 bases, there was a span of 4 bases. This CDR3 is built from 11 residues. From germline, CDR1 is SNHLY and CDR2 FYNNEI. This chain's CDR3 is CASSEAIEQYF. In nucleotides, the CDR3 is TGTGCCAGCAGTGAAGCGATTGAGCAGTACTTC.

In this sample, this clonotype turned up a few times. The gene calls are TRBV10-3 and TRBJ1-1; maybe TRBD1 (5 bases). Deletions cut 2 bases from V and 0 bases from J, with 7 bases between. The CDR3 is 14 amino acids. Germline loops: CDR1 ENHRY, CDR2 SYGVKD. CDR3: CAISEGGLNTEAFF. The DNA of the CDR3 is TGTGCCATCAGTGAGGGGGGTCTGAACACTGAAGCTTTCTTT.

The sample holds a few counts of this clonotype. The chain is built from TRBV12-3 or TRBV12-4 and TRBJ1-1; weak D call: TRBD1 (5 bases). The CDR3 has 13 residues. Trimming took 7 bases from V and 1 from J, leaving 10 bases between them. The CDR3 sequence is CASIMTANTEAFF. The CDR3 DNA follows: TGTGCCAGCATCATGACAGCGAACACTGAAGCTTTCTTT.

This clonotype has a handful of counts. The chain recombines TRBV2 with TRBJ1-1; the match to TRBD1 covers 8 bases. This CDR3 comprises 13 residues. V was pared by 5 bases and J by 4 bases, with 3 bases of the junction left unmatched. Germline V gene data show CDR1 as SNHLY and CDR2 as FYNNEI. The CDR3 region has the DNA TGTGCCAGCAGTACAGGGGGGGCCACTGAAGCTTTCTTT. Its protein product is CASSTGGATEAFF.

This clonotype was recorded at least ten times. The rearrangement joins TRBV29-1 to TRBJ2-7; TRBD1 matches at 11 bases. V lost 3 bases to trimming and J lost 5 bases; unmatched junction nucleotides: 0. CDR1 and CDR2 (germline): SQVTM, ANQGSEA. The CDR3 sequence is 12 residues long. CDR3 in DNA: TGCAGCGTTGAGGGACAGGGGGACGAGCAGTACTTC. Its protein is CSVEGQGDEQYF.

This clonotype was detected a few times. The V and J genes are TRBV12-3 or TRBV12-4 and TRBJ2-7, with 7 bases matching TRBD1. The CDR3 runs 11 residues. The V segment lost 4 bases and the J segment 6 bases; nucleotides outside the gene matches: 0. The CDR3 is CASSWDSEQYF. In nucleotides, the CDR3 is TGTGCCAGCAGTTGGGACAGCGAGCAGTACTTC.

CDR3 region: CASSQGLTGLQETQYF. DNA for the CDR3: TGCGCCAGCAGCCAGGGCCTGACGGGGTTACAAGAGACCCAGTACTTC. This chain joins TRBV4-3 and TRBJ2-5; D is perhaps TRBD2 (5 bases). Trimming took 3 bases from V and 2 from J, leaving 16 bases between them. Germline assignment: CDR1 LGHNA and CDR2 YSLEER. The CDR3 length is 16 residues.

The chain carries TRBV7-3 and TRBJ2-1; D call uncertain. Per germline, CDR1 SGHTA and CDR2 FQGTGA. This CDR3 spans 13 amino acids. Between the trimmed V and J ends, which lost 3 bases and 6 bases, there was a span of 9 bases. CDR3 DNA sequence: TGTGCCAGCAGCTTCAACCAGGCCAATGAGCAGTTCTTC. Protein: CASSFNQANEQFF. The full variable domain, rest sourced from reference TRBV7-3 and TRBJ2-1, is GAGVSQTPSNKVTEKGKYVELRCDPISGHTALYWYRQSLGQGPEFLIYFQGTGAADDSGLPNDRFFAVRPEGSVSTLKIQRTERGDSAVYLCASSFNQANEQFFGPGTRLTVL.

This clonotype was seen a few times. CDR3 nucleotide sequence: TGTGCCAGCAGAGGCATAGGAGATACGCAGTATTTT. This gives the protein CASRGIGDTQYF. The chain employs TRBV28 and TRBJ2-3; D gene unclear. Germline CDR1 MDHEN, CDR2 SYDVKM. V shed 6 bases and J shed 5 bases, with 9 bases lying between them. The CDR3 spans 12 residues.

The chain joins TRBV5-1 to TRBJ2-7, with D possibly called TRBD1 or TRBD2 (5 bases each). Germline CDR1 is SGHRS and CDR2 is YFSETQ. The CDR3 is made up of 15 amino acids. V shed 0 bases and J shed 3 bases, with 13 bases lying between them. The CDR3 loop is CASSLEWGGYYEQYF. DNA of the CDR3: TGCGCCAGCAGCTTGGAATGGGGCGGGTACTACGAGCAGTACTTC.

This sequence joins TRBV24-1 and TRBJ2-2, with TRBD1 as a possible D gene (6 bases). CDR3 length equals 15 residues. CDR1 KGHDR and CDR2 SFDVKD come from the germline V gene. V lost 5 bases and J lost 0, with 9 bases in between. The CDR3, as DNA: TGTGCCACCAGTGCGACAGGCCCGAACACCGGGGAGCTGTTTTTT. Its translation is CATSATGPNTGELFF.

This clonotype was observed a few times. The chain links TRBV5-1 to TRBJ2-3; D perhaps matches TRBD1 (6 bases). Germline V lookup: CDR1 SGHRS, CDR2 YFSETQ. This CDR3 has 15 residues. V gave up 1 base and J gave up 6 bases, with 15 bases separating them. The CDR3 DNA is TGCGCCAGCAGCTTGTACAGGGTTTCTTATGATACGCAGTATTTT. It specifies CASSLYRVSYDTQYF. Together with reference TRBV5-1 and TRBJ2-3, the CDR3 gives the full variable domain: KAGVTQTPRYLIKTRGQQVTLSCSPISGHRSVSWYQQTPGQGLQFLFEYFSETQRNKGNFPGRFSGRQFSNSRSEMNVSTLELGDSALYLCASSLYRVSYDTQYFGPGTRLTVL.

The CDR3 protein is CASSRTPPDTQYF. CDR3 nucleotide sequence: TGCGCCAGCAGCCGAACTCCGCCAGATACGCAGTATTTT. This chain uses TRBV4-1 with TRBJ2-3; no definite D call. The ends were cut back, 4 bases at V and 4 bases at J, with 9 bases in the middle. The CDR3 length is 13 residues. Germline loops: CDR1 MGHRA, CDR2 YSYEKL.

The rearrangement joins TRBV7-3 to TRBJ2-6; D ambiguous. The length of the CDR3 is 15 residues. The V gene's germline CDR1 is SGHTA and CDR2 FQGTGA. V was shortened by 5 bases and J by 4 bases, with 12 bases between the two germline ends. For the CDR3, the DNA is TGTGCCAGCAGCCCCGGCCGTACGGGGGCCAACGTCCTGACTTTC. Translation: CASSPGRTGANVLTF.

This clonotype has only a few counts. The chain carries TRBV20-1 and TRBJ1-5; TRBD1 matches at 10 bases. V lost 3 bases, J lost 7 bases, and 12 bases stayed unmatched. This CDR3 is built from 16 residues. CDR1 is DFQATT, CDR2 SNEGSKA, per germline (reference sequence). CDR3 bases: TGCAGTGCTAGTTCCCTAAGCCGGGACAGGGGCCAGCCCCAGCATTTT. Translated: CSASSLSRDRGQPQHF.

This rearrangement joins TRBV25-1 to TRBJ2-1; 12 nucleotides line up with TRBD1. Germline-derived CDR1 and CDR2 are MGHDK and SYGVNS. The trim removed 2 bases at V and 7 bases at J, leaving 9 bases unmatched. The CDR3 has 17 amino acids. The CDR3 loop reads CASSEGGGTGGSNEQFF. CDR3 bases: TGTGCCAGCAGTGAAGGTGGAGGGACAGGGGGCAGTAATGAGCAGTTCTTC.

The chain links TRBV2 to TRBJ1-1; the D is unclear. Trimming removed 7 bases at V and 6 bases at J, with 9 bases between. CDR3 size: 11 residues. Per germline, CDR1 SNHLY and CDR2 FYNNEI. CDR3 DNA: TGTGCCAGCAAGGACGGGGCTGAAGCTTTCTTT. Translating gives CASKDGAEAFF.

Only a few counts were recorded for this clonotype. The rearrangement joins TRBV20-1 to TRBJ1-2; weak D call: TRBD1 (6 bases). CDR1 and CDR2 (germline): DFQATT, SNEGSKA (reference sequence). Trimming left V 0 bases short and J 3 bases short, with 23 bases between. This CDR3 comprises 18 residues. The chain's CDR3 is CSARDNWGGTPSHYGYTF. For the CDR3, the DNA is TGCAGTGCTAGAGATAATTGGGGGGGGACACCATCACACTATGGCTACACCTTC.

This clonotype was seen a few times. The J gene is TRBJ2-7, the V gene TRBV28, with 10 bases fitting TRBD2. The CDR3 is 17 amino acids. Germline V gene data show CDR1 as MDHEN and CDR2 as SYDVKM. V gave up 6 bases and J gave up 4 bases; unmatched junction bases: 15. As DNA, the CDR3 is TGTGCCAGCAGGGACCCCGGGGTAGCGGGAGGAACTTACGAGCAGTACTTC. This encodes CASRDPGVAGGTYEQYF.

The rearrangement links TRBV7-2 to TRBJ2-1; 8 bases agree with TRBD2. From germline, CDR1 is SGHTA and CDR2 FQGNSA. V lost 7 bases and J lost 5; bases outside the gene matches: 13. The CDR3 runs to 16 residues. Here the CDR3 DNA reads TGTGCCAGCACCCCGTCGGGGACTAGTATAGACAATGAGCAGTTCTTC. Amino acids: CASTPSGTSIDNEQFF.

This clonotype was recorded a few times. V and J are TRBV28 and TRBJ1-6; possible D gene TRBD1, 5 bases. Per the germline V gene, CDR1 is MDHEN and CDR2 is SYDVKM. V gave up 8 bases and J gave up 10 bases, with 21 bases separating them. The CDR3 extends over 15 amino acids. Here the CDR3 DNA reads TGTGCCAGCTTTACAGGAAGGGCAATTGGGTCACCCCTCCACTTT. It yields the protein CASFTGRAIGSPLHF.

This sequence joins TRBV20-1 and TRBJ2-7, with 12 nucleotides matching TRBD2. This CDR3 contains 14 residues. Trimming at V came to 6 bases and at J to 4 bases, leaving 7 bases not matched to a gene. CDR1 is DFQATT, CDR2 SNEGSKA, per germline (reference sequence). The CDR3 region is CSARPGLAGYEQYF. DNA of the CDR3: TGCAGTGCCAGACCGGGACTAGCGGGTTACGAGCAGTACTTC.

This clonotype has only a few counts. The V call is TRBV20-1, the J call TRBJ2-7, with D perhaps matching TRBD2 (5 bases). Trimming pared 1 base from V and 6 bases from J, leaving 13 bases between. CDR1 is DFQATT, CDR2 SNEGSKA, per germline (reference sequence). This CDR3 region has 13 residues. CDR3 sequence: CSARVLWTLEQYF. The CDR3 DNA follows: TGCAGTGCTAGAGTTTTATGGACTCTCGAGCAGTACTTC.

This clonotype was seen only a few times. The gene calls are TRBV27 and TRBJ2-1; 8 positions match TRBD2. Germline CDR1 is MNHEY and CDR2 is SMNVEV (reference sequence). V dropped 0 bases and J dropped 7; count of bases not matched to a gene: 11. CDR3 length: 17 residues. The CDR3 sequence is CASSLSRTSGGWNEQFF. CDR3 nucleotide sequence: TGTGCCAGCAGTTTATCGCGAACTAGCGGAGGGTGGAATGAGCAGTTCTTC.

The chain uses TRBV5-1 and TRBJ2-1; possible D gene TRBD1, 6 bases. The CDR3 covers 13 residues. Trimming took off 4 bases at V and 6 bases at J, with 11 bases between the two ends. Germline V gene lookup returns CDR1 SGHRS and CDR2 YFSETQ. This chain's CDR3 is CASSVGQPNEQFF. In DNA, the CDR3 is TGCGCCAGCAGCGTAGGACAGCCCAATGAGCAGTTCTTC.

This clonotype was detected a few times. The rearrangement links TRBV20-1 to TRBJ2-1; possibly TRBD1 for D (5 bases). Trimming cost V 4 bases and J 4 bases, with 8 bases left between them. The CDR3 loop spans 12 amino acids. Looked up from germline, CDR1 is DFQATT and CDR2 is SNEGSKA (reference sequence). The CDR3 DNA sequence: TGCAGTGCTATTAGGGGTTACAATGAGCAGTTCTTC. This codes for CSAIRGYNEQFF.